Presented here are 18 T cell receptor beta chains from one specimen sequenced in a study of T cells after yellow fever vaccination. TCRdb itself ran the 5' RACE reads through MiXCR, one entry per CDR3 protein. This sample has a few hundred thousand distinct CDR3 sequences, with 17% found just once. Specimen: PBMCs, collected 5 days after the first yellow fever vaccination. These receptors all come from a man aged 18 to 30 who received the YFV17D yellow fever vaccine.

This clonotype turned up a few times. The V gene is TRBV5-1, the J gene TRBJ1-4, with a weak D call TRBD1 (6 bases). The CDR3 runs 16 residues. Trimming cost V 4 bases and J 4 bases, with 17 bases left between them. CDR1 is SGHRS and CDR2 is YFSETQ in the germline V gene. The CDR3 DNA follows: TGCGCCAGCAGCCTGGGATGGACGGACAGTAATGAAAAACTGTTTTTT. Residues: CASSLGWTDSNEKLFF.

This rearrangement joins TRBV4-3 to TRBJ2-3; D is undetermined. The CDR3 runs to 11 residues. Trimming shortened V by 0 bases and J by 9 bases, and 4 bases separated the two germline ends. Germline V CDR1 and CDR2: LGHNA, YSLEER. The CDR3: CASSQDGTQYF. Written as DNA, the CDR3 is TGCGCCAGCAGCCAAGACGGCACGCAGTATTTT.

This clonotype was recorded at least ten times. The rearrangement joins TRBV12-3 or TRBV12-4 to TRBJ1-1, with D hard to call. Between the trimmed V and J ends, which lost 3 bases and 10 bases, there was a span of 15 bases. The CDR3 sequence is 13 residues long. The CDR3 here is CASSFRPVDGAFF. The CDR3 DNA reads as TGTGCCAGCAGTTTCCGTCCCGTTGACGGAGCTTTCTTT.

This clonotype was found a few times. The chain employs TRBV5-4 and TRBJ2-5, with 8 positions matching TRBD2. V shed 4 bases and J 7 bases; nucleotides not matched to a gene: 15. Germline V lookup: CDR1 SGHNT, CDR2 YYREEE (reference sequence). This CDR3 has 16 residues. The CDR3 bases are TGTGCCAGCAGCACTTCCCCGGGACTAGGCATGGTGACCCAGTACTTC. Translation: CASSTSPGLGMVTQYF.

As DNA, the CDR3 is TGTGCCACCAGCAGTTGGGGACAGGATCTCGAGTTCTTC. Translation: CATSSWGQDLEFF. This sequence joins TRBV15 and TRBJ2-1, with 8 bases aligning to TRBD1. CDR1 and CDR2 (germline): LNHNV, YYDKDF (reference sequence). The CDR3 consists of 13 residues. V lost 3 bases to trimming and J lost 14 bases; unmatched junction nucleotides: 9.

This clonotype was picked up a small number of times. The chain uses TRBV5-1 and TRBJ2-2, with TRBD1 as a possible D gene (6 bases). The length of the CDR3 is 15 residues. Germline CDR1 is SGHRS and CDR2 is YFSETQ. V lost 1 base to trimming and J lost 7 bases, with 14 bases between them. CDR3 nucleotide sequence: TGCGCCAGCAGCTTGACGACAGGAGAAGGCGGGGAGCTGTTTTTT. Translated: CASSLTTGEGGELFF.

This chain's CDR3 is CASSHLNGLVETQYF. In DNA form, the CDR3 reads TGTGCCAGCAGCCACCTCAATGGACTGGTGGAGACCCAGTACTTC. The rearrangement uses TRBV7-2 and TRBJ2-5; maybe TRBD2 (5 bases). This CDR3 contains 15 residues. CDR1 and CDR2 (germline): SGHTA, FQGNSA. V dropped 5 bases and J dropped 5 bases, with 18 bases sitting between them.

In its sample, this clonotype was seen a few times. This chain connects TRBV5-1 to TRBJ2-7; 8 positions match TRBD1. The CDR3 extends over 14 amino acids. Germline trimming cut 3 bases from V and 5 bases from J; bases unmatched to any gene: 7. CDR1 is SGHRS, CDR2 YFSETQ, per germline. The CDR3 bases are TGCGCCAGCAGCTCTGGACAGGGATACAACGAGCAGTACGTC. Translation: CASSSGQGYNEQYV.

The chain employs TRBV5-6 and TRBJ2-3, with no clear D. CDR3 length: 13 residues. Trimming shortened V by 2 bases and J by 4 bases, and 8 bases separated the two germline ends. Per germline, CDR1 SGHDT and CDR2 YYEEEE. DNA for the CDR3: TGTGCCAGCAGCTTTCGCCGGGCAGATACGCAGTATTTT. This translates into CASSFRRADTQYF.

This clonotype was counted between two and nine times. The chain uses TRBV5-1 and TRBJ2-2; D possibly matches TRBD1 or TRBD2 (5 bases each). Trimming removed 5 bases at V and 0 bases at J, with 14 bases between. Germline V gene sequence: CDR1 SGHRS, CDR2 YFSETQ. The CDR3 extends over 16 amino acids. CDR3 bases: TGCGCCAGCAGTTCCGGGGCTATCGCGAACACCGGGGAGCTGTTTTTT. It codes for CASSSGAIANTGELFF.

This clonotype was found a few times. The V and J genes are TRBV6-1 and TRBJ2-5, with D perhaps matching TRBD1 (6 bases). Per the germline V gene, CDR1 is MNHNS and CDR2 is SASEGT. Between the trimmed V and J ends, which lost 6 bases and 0 bases, there was a span of 11 bases. The CDR3 runs to 14 residues. The CDR3 loop is CASRAHRDQETQYF. The CDR3 bases are TGTGCCAGCAGGGCCCACAGGGACCAAGAGACCCAGTACTTC.

The chain links TRBV12-3 or TRBV12-4 to TRBJ1-1; D gene unclear. V dropped 6 bases and J dropped 6 bases, with 14 bases sitting between them. The CDR3 loop spans 13 amino acids. The CDR3 protein is CASRSGEYAEAFF. For the CDR3, the DNA is TGTGCCAGCAGGTCCGGGGAGTATGCTGAAGCTTTCTTT.

This clonotype was detected a few times. This sequence joins TRBV23-1 and TRBJ2-1, with 9 bases matching TRBD2. TRBV23-1 is an ORF for which the function is uncertain. Unmatched junction bases numbered 10, after V lost 0 bases and J lost 7 bases. The CDR3 has 17 amino acids. The CDR3 spells CASSQSMAGGPENEQFF. The CDR3 DNA sequence: TGCGCCAGCAGTCAATCGATGGCGGGGGGGCCAGAGAATGAGCAGTTCTTC.

The rearrangement joins TRBV12-3 or TRBV12-4 to TRBJ2-7; D unclear. The CDR3 is 13 residues long. V lost 2 bases, J lost 3 bases, and 8 bases lay in between. Here the CDR3 reads CASSLTVYYEQYF. The CDR3 DNA reads TGTGCCAGCAGTTTAACCGTTTACTACGAGCAGTACTTC.

In this sample, this clonotype turned up a few times. This chain links TRBV4-3 with TRBJ2-7; TRBD2 aligns across 9 bases. Germline assignment: CDR1 LGHNA and CDR2 YSLEER. There are 13 residues in the CDR3. The ends lost 1 base at V and 6 bases at J; junction bases unmatched: 1. The CDR3 bases are TGCGCCAGCAGCCAAGGGCGGGGGGGCGAGCAGTACTTC. It translates to CASSQGRGGEQYF.

Only a few counts were recorded for this clonotype. The V gene is TRBV5-1, the J gene TRBJ2-3, with D tentatively TRBD2 (6 bases). V was pared by 3 bases and J by 1 base, with 12 bases between. Germline values: CDR1 SGHRS, CDR2 YFSETQ. The CDR3 contains 15 residues. For the CDR3, the DNA is TGCGCCAGCAGCTACCTCCCGGGGGGCACAGATACGCAGTATTTT. This translates into CASSYLPGGTDTQYF.

The chain carries TRBV5-1 and TRBJ2-6, with D possibly TRBD1 on 5 matching bases. CDR3 length: 19 amino acids. The germline CDR1 and CDR2 sequences are SGHRS and YFSETQ. Trimming cost V 0 bases and J 0 bases, with 16 bases left between them. CDR3 sequence reads: CASSLEPGQSYSGANVLTF. In DNA form, the CDR3 reads TGCGCCAGCAGCTTGGAACCCGGACAATCCTACTCTGGGGCCAACGTCCTGACTTTC.

The chain couples TRBV12-3 or TRBV12-4 to TRBJ2-5, with TRBD1 as a possible D gene (5 bases). The CDR3 loop spans 16 amino acids. V lost 5 bases and J 2 bases, leaving 18 bases between the germline ends. For the CDR3, the DNA is TGTGCCAGCAGTGAGTCGACAGTCACAGTACAAGAGACCCAGTACTTC. Its translation is CASSESTVTVQETQYF.